The 32 T cell receptor beta chains in this list originate from one sample, sequenced in a study of cytomegalovirus exposure and HLA in healthy donors. Measured with immunoSEQ multiplex PCR; TCRdb has only the in-frame clones, and not every one. The sample has 150,000 to 200,000 clones, about 89% seen once; the top ten hold 7.2%. The sample consisted of PBMCs. The source of these receptors is a man aged 25-45 years in good health and CMV-seropositive.

This clone was detected a few times. The chain recombines TRBV25-1 with TRBJ1-5; maybe TRBD1 (6 bases). This CDR3 has 14 amino acids. Germline V gives CDR1 MGHDK, CDR2 SYGVNS. V lost 8 bases, J lost 6 bases, and 17 bases lay in between. For the CDR3, the DNA is TGTGCCAGCGCCAGACCAGGGGCCGGTCAGCCCCAGCATTTT. This gives the protein CASARPGAGQPQHF.

The chain uses TRBV5-6 and TRBJ1-5; unclear D gene. The V gene's germline CDR1 is SGHDT and CDR2 YYEEEE. Deletions cut 4 bases from V and 4 bases from J, with 12 bases between. The length of the CDR3 is 14 residues. CDR3 nucleotides: TGTGCCAGCAGCGCCGGGCTCCAAAATCAGCCCCAGCATTTT. Amino acid sequence: CASSAGLQNQPQHF.

The rearrangement links TRBV5-4 to TRBJ2-2; D call uncertain. The length of the CDR3 is 13 residues. Trimming shortened V by 0 bases and J by 3 bases, and 3 bases separated the two germline ends. The germline gives CDR1 SGHNT, CDR2 YYREEE (reference sequence). CDR3 bases: TGTGCCAGCAGCTTGGTCGACACCGGGGAGCTGTTTTTT. It encodes CASSLVDTGELFF.

This clone was observed once. The CDR3 sequence is CASSTSRGLAIDTQYF. DNA for the CDR3: TGTGCCAGCAGCACCTCGAGGGGACTAGCAATAGATACGCAGTATTTT. The chain has TRBV7-9 and TRBJ2-3, with 9 bases that match TRBD2. Germline CDR1 and CDR2: SEHNR and FQNEAQ (reference sequence). Trimming removed 5 bases from V and 5 bases from J; junction bases left unmatched: 11. CDR3 length equals 16 residues.

This chain joins TRBV9 and TRBJ2-2; the match to TRBD2 covers 9 bases. The germline CDR1 and CDR2 sequences are SGDLS and YYNGEE. The CDR3 extends over 17 amino acids. J lost 6 bases, V lost 3 bases, and 12 bases had no gene match. CDR3 nucleotide sequence: TGTGCCAGCAGCGGGCTAGCGGGATCGAAGGGCTCCGGGGAGCTGTTTTTT. Translated, it gives CASSGLAGSKGSGELFF. The whole variable domain, filled in from reference TRBV9 and TRBJ2-2, reads DSGVTQTPKHLITATGQRVTLRCSPRSGDLSVYWYQQSLDQGLQFLIQYYNGEERAKGNILERFSAQQFPDLHSELNLSSLELGDSALYFCASSGLAGSKGSGELFFGEGSRLTVL.

The chain uses TRBV7-9 and TRBJ2-1; 9 nucleotides match TRBD2. Germline V gene sequence: CDR1 SEHNR, CDR2 FQNEAQ (reference sequence). The CDR3 is 14 residues long. Germline trimming cut 3 bases from V and 6 bases from J; bases unmatched to any gene: 3. CDR3 bases: TGTGCCAGCAGCTTTAGCGGGGGCTCCAATGAGCAGTTCTTC. Translation gives CASSFSGGSNEQFF. The variable domain in full, completed from reference TRBV7-9 and TRBJ2-1, reads DTGVSQNPRHKITKRGQNVTFRCDPISEHNRLYWYRQTLGQGPEFLTYFQNEAQLEKSRLLSDRFSAERPKGSFSTLEIQRTEQGDSAMYLCASSFSGGSNEQFFGPGTRLTVL.

The V gene is TRBV29-1, the J gene TRBJ2-3, with 14 bases aligning to TRBD2. The CDR3 spans 14 residues. Losses at the gene ends were 7 bases for V and 6 bases for J; bases not matched to a gene: 6. Germline assignment: CDR1 SQVTM and CDR2 ANQGSEA. This CDR3 reads CSGGLAGVGDTQYF. Here the CDR3 DNA reads TGCAGCGGGGGACTAGCGGGAGTCGGGGATACGCAGTATTTT.

The chain combines TRBV6-6 with TRBJ1-5; 8 nucleotides match TRBD1. V was clipped by 7 bases and J by 5 bases; unmatched bases: 10. This CDR3 has 15 residues. Germline V gene sequence: CDR1 MNHNY, CDR2 SVGAGI (reference sequence). For the CDR3, the DNA is TGTGCCAGCACCCAGGACAGGGCTGGGGATCAGCCCCAGCATTTT. This encodes CASTQDRAGDQPQHF.

This clone occurred a few times. CDR3 amino acids: CASSRGGWDEKLFF. Written as DNA, the CDR3 is TGTGCCAGCAGTCGGGGAGGGTGGGATGAAAAACTGTTTTTT. This chain connects TRBV2 to TRBJ1-4; no definite D call. The CDR3 spans 14 residues. V was cut by 5 bases and J by 6 bases, with 13 bases left in between. The germline CDR1 and CDR2 sequences are SNHLY and FYNNEI.

Of note for this clone: Other DNA sequences of this sample code for an identical CDR3. This chain connects TRBV28 to TRBJ1-5; 9 bases align to TRBD1. Germline values: CDR1 MDHEN, CDR2 SYDVKM. Germline trimming cut 3 bases from V and 4 bases from J; bases unmatched to any gene: 4. The CDR3 totals 15 residues. The CDR3 nucleotides are TGTGCCAGCAGTTTGGGGACAGGGTCGAATCAGCCCCAGCATTTT. It translates to CASSLGTGSNQPQHF.

This clone was counted a few times. The CDR3 region is CASSFGGNSYEQYF. The CDR3, as DNA: TGTGCCAGCAGCTTCGGAGGCAACTCCTACGAGCAGTACTTC. The chain uses TRBV5-6 and TRBJ2-7; a possible D gene is TRBD2 (5 bases). Germline V gives CDR1 SGHDT, CDR2 YYEEEE. The ends were cut back, 2 bases at V and 0 bases at J, with 9 bases in the middle. This CDR3 region has 14 residues.

In this sample, this clone turned up once. V usage is TRBV7-9 and J usage is TRBJ2-5; D is possibly TRBD1 (5 bases). The germline V gene has CDR1 SEHNR and CDR2 FQNEAQ (reference sequence). V lost 2 bases and J lost 2, with 15 bases in between. The CDR3 loop spans 16 amino acids. This CDR3 reads CASSLRLAGRQETQYF. The CDR3 DNA is TGTGCCAGCAGCTTAAGGTTGGCAGGGCGGCAAGAGACCCAGTACTTC.

The V call is TRBV27, the J call TRBJ2-5; tentative D call: TRBD2 (6 bases). The CDR3 sequence is 15 residues long. The V end was cut by 6 bases, the J end by 3 bases, with 17 bases between. Germline V gene lookup returns CDR1 MNHEY and CDR2 SMNVEV (reference sequence). CDR3 bases: TGTGCCAGCAGCACCCCAGGGACTGGCAAAGAGACCCAGTACTTC. Its translation: CASSTPGTGKETQYF.

This chain uses TRBV30 with TRBJ1-5; weak D call: TRBD1 (6 bases). Germline CDR1 is GTSNPN and CDR2 is SVGIG (reference sequence). The ends were cut back, 1 base at V and 6 bases at J, with 10 bases in the middle. This CDR3 is built from 13 residues. Here the CDR3 reads CAWSAGDGQPQHF. The CDR3 DNA reads TGTGCCTGGAGTGCAGGGGATGGTCAGCCCCAGCATTTT.

The V call is TRBV9, the J call TRBJ2-2, with D perhaps given as TRBD1 or TRBD2 (6 bases each). Germline assignment: CDR1 SGDLS and CDR2 YYNGEE. This CDR3 has 16 residues. V was clipped by 4 bases and J by 4 bases, with 17 bases between them. The CDR3 DNA reads TGTGCCAGCAGCATCCGGTGGGGGGCGCTCACCGGGGAGCTGTTTTTT. Protein: CASSIRWGALTGELFF.

V usage is TRBV18 and J usage is TRBJ2-7, with TRBD2 identical over 9 bases. J was trimmed by 3 bases and V by 6 bases; bases with no gene match: 9. This CDR3 has 15 amino acids. Germline V gene data show CDR1 as KGHSH and CDR2 as LQKENI. In nucleotides, the CDR3 is TGTGCCAGCTCCGATCGGCTAGCGGGGCTCTACGAGCAGTACTTC. This encodes CASSDRLAGLYEQYF.

The chain joins TRBV6-5 to TRBJ1-4; D gene unclear. This CDR3 region has 14 residues. Germline V gives CDR1 MNHEY, CDR2 SVGAGI. V lost 7 bases, J lost 4 bases, and 13 bases lay in between. CDR3 in amino acids: CASTSLGFNEKLFF. The CDR3 DNA is TGTGCCAGCACTTCCCTAGGTTTTAATGAAAAACTGTTTTTT.

The chain's CDR3 is CASSKEDCGHGNEQFF. CDR3 coding DNA: TGTGCCAGCAGCAAAGAGGATTGTGGACATGGGAATGAGCAGTTCTTC. The rearrangement joins TRBV21-1 to TRBJ2-1; whether TRBD1, the table's D call, matches the DNA was not checked. TRBV21-1 counts as a pseudogene. CDR3 size: 16 residues.

This chain links TRBV2 with TRBJ2-7, with 7 nucleotides matching TRBD1. The CDR3 spans 13 residues. Germline values: CDR1 SNHLY, CDR2 FYNNEI. V was pared by 6 bases and J by 6 bases, with 8 bases of the junction left unmatched. This CDR3 is CASRGTVRREQYF. The CDR3 DNA reads TGTGCCAGCAGGGGGACAGTTCGGCGCGAGCAGTACTTC.

This clone was seen once. The chain carries TRBV28 and TRBJ2-2; D is tentatively TRBD1 or TRBD2 (5 bases each). The CDR3 loop spans 13 amino acids. From germline, CDR1 is MDHEN and CDR2 SYDVKM. V was shortened by 9 bases and J by 1 base, with 9 bases between the two germline ends. Here the CDR3 DNA reads TGTGCCAGTGGGACGGTGAACACCGGGGAGCTGTTTTTT. Its translation: CASGTVNTGELFF.

This chain joins TRBV2 and TRBJ1-1, with 7 positions matching TRBD1. The CDR3 consists of 12 residues. Germline CDR1 and CDR2: SNHLY and FYNNEI. V was pared by 6 bases and J by 7 bases, with 5 bases of the junction left unmatched. The CDR3 DNA is TGTGCCAGCAGGTCTACAGGGGTTGAAGCTTTCTTT. Translating it yields CASRSTGVEAFF.

This chain uses TRBV4-2 with TRBJ2-3; D not resolved. The CDR3 spans 16 residues. V was clipped by 0 bases and J by 1 base, with 11 bases between them. The germline V gene encodes CDR1 LGHNA and CDR2 YNFKEQ. CDR3: CASSQDPVSGTDTQYF. The CDR3 DNA reads as TGTGCCAGCAGCCAAGATCCAGTGAGCGGCACAGATACGCAGTATTTT.

The rearrangement links TRBV11-3 to TRBJ1-2, with TRBD1 matching 8 bases. CDR3 length: 15 residues. CDR1 and CDR2 from the germline V gene are SGHNT and YENEEA. V was clipped by 5 bases and J by 2 bases; unmatched bases: 7. CDR3 nucleotides: TGTGCCAGCAGCCCCGGACAGGGAGCAAACTATGGCTACACCTTC. This gives the protein CASSPGQGANYGYTF.

A single count supports this clone. The chain links TRBV19 to TRBJ2-7; D gene uncertain. V gave up 5 bases and J gave up 0 bases, with 14 bases separating them. Looked up from germline, CDR1 is LNHDA and CDR2 is SQIVND (reference sequence). This CDR3 has 15 amino acids. CDR3 DNA: TGTGCCAGTAGTTCTCTCGACTCGAGCTCCTACGAGCAGTACTTC. Translating gives CASSSLDSSSYEQYF.

The chain carries TRBV2 and TRBJ1-1; D gene unclear. From germline, CDR1 is SNHLY and CDR2 FYNNEI. There are 12 residues in the CDR3. Trimming left V 4 bases short and J 1 base short, with 4 bases between. The CDR3 DNA reads TGTGCCAGCAGTGTACAGAACACTGAAGCTTTCTTT. Translated, it gives CASSVQNTEAFF.

The rearrangement uses TRBV19 and TRBJ1-4, with D perhaps TRBD1 (5 bases). Between the trimmed V and J ends, which lost 3 bases and 0 bases, there was a span of 11 bases. Germline V CDR1 and CDR2: LNHDA, SQIVND (reference sequence). The CDR3 has 16 residues. CDR3 sequence (DNA): TGTGCCAGTAGTATCAAGGGGAGTGCAACTAATGAAAAACTGTTTTTT. It specifies CASSIKGSATNEKLFF.

This sequence joins TRBV6-5 and TRBJ1-5; TRBD1 might be the D (6 bases). CDR3 length: 15 residues. V was cut by 5 bases and J by 2 bases, with 13 bases left in between. In germline, CDR1 is MNHEY, CDR2 SVGAGI. CDR3 protein: CASSPKGVGNQPQHF. For the CDR3, the DNA is TGTGCCAGCAGTCCCAAGGGGGTAGGCAATCAGCCCCAGCATTTT.

The chain employs TRBV19 and TRBJ1-2, with TRBD1 matching over 11 bases. The germline gives CDR1 LNHDA, CDR2 SQIVND (reference sequence). This CDR3 comprises 15 residues. V trimming: 4 bases; J trimming: 5 bases; junction bases outside the gene matches: 6. The CDR3 spells CASSTGTGGNYGYTF. CDR3 DNA: TGTGCCAGTAGTACAGGGACAGGGGGAAATTATGGCTACACCTTC. Looking up the rest from reference TRBV19 and TRBJ1-2 gives the full variable domain: DGGITQSPKYLFRKEGQNVTLSCEQNLNHDAMYWYRQDPGQGLRLIYYSQIVNDFQKGDIAEGYSVSREKKESFPLTVTSAQKNPTAFYLCASSTGTGGNYGYTFGSGTRLTVV.

The V call is TRBV5-4, the J call TRBJ2-3; 8 bases line up with TRBD2. Germline V gene lookup returns CDR1 SGHNT and CDR2 YYREEE (reference sequence). After removal of 0 bases from V and 4 bases from J, the junction contained 4 bases not matched to a gene. This CDR3 region has 15 residues. The CDR3 is CASSLVAGGADTQYF. Written as DNA, the CDR3 is TGTGCCAGCAGCTTGGTTGCGGGAGGAGCAGATACGCAGTATTTT. Variable domain in full (rest from reference TRBV5-4 and TRBJ2-3): ETGVTQSPTHLIKTRGQQVTLRCSSQSGHNTVSWYQQALGQGPQFIFQYYREEENGRGNFPPRFSGLQFPNYSSELNVNALELDDSALYLCASSLVAGGADTQYFGPGTRLTVL.

V and J are TRBV6-1 and TRBJ2-3; no reliable D call. The ends were cut back, 5 bases at V and 6 bases at J, with 12 bases in the middle. CDR1 is MNHNS and CDR2 is SASEGT in the germline V gene. CDR3 length: 13 residues. CDR3 sequence reads: CASSISEMDTQYF. The DNA of the CDR3 is TGTGCCAGCAGTATCTCGGAGATGGATACGCAGTATTTT.

The chain combines TRBV6-1 with TRBJ2-1; no definite D call. In germline, CDR1 is MNHNS, CDR2 SASEGT. The CDR3 has 12 amino acids. The V gene lost 0 bases and the J gene lost 10 bases, with 7 bases spanning the gap. The CDR3 nucleotides read TGTGCCAGCAGTGAAGCCTTAGGCGAGCAGTTCTTC. This encodes CASSEALGEQFF.

This chain joins TRBV19 and TRBJ2-5; no clear D. The CDR3 is 13 amino acids. Germline V gene lookup returns CDR1 LNHDA and CDR2 SQIVND (reference sequence). Deletions cut 2 bases from V and 7 bases from J, with 11 bases between. The CDR3 DNA reads as TGTGCCAGTAGTATAACCCTAGGTCGGACCCAGTACTTC. Translation: CASSITLGRTQYF.